This T cell receptor (beta chain) came from a study of regulatory T cells. Comment on this clone: What it recognizes is unknown.

All CD3G-deficient patients showed autoimmunity, more severe in two. Patients, 2 to 39 years old, had expanded memory T-cell proportions. The study, taken as a whole, reports: In patients, unique TRB V-J pairs were restricted and V/J usage skewed, especially in Tregs.

This CDR3 has 15 residues. Per germline, CDR1 MNHNS and CDR2 SASEGT. V lost 2 bases, J lost 8 bases, and 15 bases lay in between. The PCR used 52 TRBV and 13 TRBJ primers. Produced via immunoSEQ multiplex PCR; TCRdb's table is partial and in-frame only. Of about 20,000 clones listed, 90% to 95% are singletons. The gene calls are TRBV6-1 and TRBJ1-4; no definite D call. This TCR was sampled from a child younger than 10 with CD3G deficiency. Sequencing was carried out using CD8+ T cells sorted from blood. CDR3 nucleotides: TGTGCCAGCAGTGAATTCAAATCTTTAAACGAAAAACTGTTTTTT. It codes for CASSEFKSLNEKLFF.